This is a list of T cell receptor beta chains from one sample in a study of CD8 T cells in Susac syndrome. TCRdb independently ran MiXCR on the immunoSEQ multiplex PCR reads; one entry per CDR3 protein. In the table there are around 170,000 distinct CDR3 sequences, roughly 95% of which are singletons. The source material was CD4+ T cells from PBMCs. These receptors originate from a human donor with Susac syndrome. CDR3s include the opening cysteine and the closing phenylalanine or tryptophan. A D gene is named only where the DNA matches it firmly. Clone size is not always given. Where it is, it says once, few, many or a class for expanded clones.

D gene: -
clone size: -
J gene: TRBJ2-1
V gene: TRBV20-1
CDR3 protein: CSASFRATYNEQFF
CDR3 DNA: TGCAGTGCTAGTTTTCGGGCGACTTACAATGAGCAGTTCTTC

D gene: -
clone size: -
J gene: TRBJ2-3
V gene: TRBV11-1
CDR3 protein: CASSLLAGDTDTQYF
CDR3 DNA: TGTGCCAGCAGCTTACTGGCAGGGGACACAGATACGCAGTATTTT

D gene: -
clone size: -
J gene: TRBJ1-2
V gene: TRBV20-1
CDR3 protein: CSAPVVGGAYGYTF
CDR3 DNA: TGCAGTGCTCCTGTGGTAGGAGGGGCCTATGGCTACACCTTC

D gene: TRBD1
clone size: -
J gene: TRBJ1-5
V gene: TRBV4-1
CDR3 protein: CASSQDGPLTGGQPQHF
CDR3 DNA: TGCGCCAGCAGCCAAGACGGCCCTCTTACAGGGGGCCAGCCCCAGCATTTT

D gene: TRBD2
clone size: -
J gene: TRBJ2-1
V gene: TRBV20-1
CDR3 protein: CRTGTSGDEQFF
CDR3 DNA: TGCAGGACCGGGACTAGCGGCGATGAGCAGTTCTTC

D gene: TRBD2
clone size: -
J gene: TRBJ2-1
V gene: TRBV28
CDR3 protein: CASSSSPGGDEQFF
CDR3 DNA: TGTGCCAGCAGTTCTTCCCCGGGAGGGGATGAGCAGTTCTTC

D gene: -
clone size: -
J gene: TRBJ2-7
V gene: TRBV7-2
CDR3 protein: CASRLGHEQYF
CDR3 DNA: TGTGCCAGCCGGCTTGGTCACGAGCAGTACTTC

D gene: -
clone size: once
J gene: TRBJ1-1
V gene: TRBV7-3
CDR3 protein: CASSLGVHTEAFF
CDR3 DNA: TGTGCCAGCAGCTTAGGGGTGCACACTGAAGCTTTCTTT

D gene: -
clone size: once
J gene: TRBJ2-1
V gene: TRBV4-3
CDR3 protein: CASSQDWGGREQFF
CDR3 DNA: TGCGCCAGCAGCCAAGACTGGGGGGGCCGGGAGCAGTTCTTC

D gene: -
clone size: -
J gene: TRBJ1-2
V gene: TRBV6-1
CDR3 protein: CASSEAGIYGYTF
CDR3 DNA: TGTGCCAGCAGTGAAGCAGGGATCTATGGCTACACCTTC

D gene: -
clone size: -
J gene: TRBJ1-4
V gene: TRBV18
CDR3 protein: CASSPSLEKLFF
CDR3 DNA: TGTGCCAGCTCACCATCTCTTGAAAAACTGTTTTTT

D gene: TRBD1
clone size: once
J gene: TRBJ1-2
V gene: TRBV7-2
CDR3 protein: CASSLSGTGAVGYTF
CDR3 DNA: TGTGCCAGCAGCTTGTCCGGGACAGGGGCGGTTGGCTACACCTTC